This TCR beta chain was identified in a study of T-cell reconstitution after alpha-beta-depleted transplantation in children. The CDR3 totals 11 residues. V gave up 3 bases and J gave up 4 bases, with 3 bases separating them. This clonotype has at least ten counts. Researchers prepared the TCRbeta library using unique molecular identifiers, the study reports. Each CDR3 protein is one row after TCRdb ran MiXCR on the PCR reads. The sample shows roughly 350,000 distinct CDR3 sequences, 15% to 20% of them seen only once. The J gene is TRBJ2-5, the V gene TRBV12-3 or TRBV12-4; no reliable D call. This receptor was identified in a male patient aged 2-15 years who had a stem cell transplant for acute lymphoblastic leukemia, so the T cells may come from the graft donor. Here the sequenced sample was PBMCs, mostly from graft donor cells, taken 360 days after TCRalphabeta/CD19-depleted stem cell transplant. The CDR3, as DNA: TGTGCCAGCAGTTTGCGAGAGACCCAGTACTTC. It yields the protein CASSLRETQYF.